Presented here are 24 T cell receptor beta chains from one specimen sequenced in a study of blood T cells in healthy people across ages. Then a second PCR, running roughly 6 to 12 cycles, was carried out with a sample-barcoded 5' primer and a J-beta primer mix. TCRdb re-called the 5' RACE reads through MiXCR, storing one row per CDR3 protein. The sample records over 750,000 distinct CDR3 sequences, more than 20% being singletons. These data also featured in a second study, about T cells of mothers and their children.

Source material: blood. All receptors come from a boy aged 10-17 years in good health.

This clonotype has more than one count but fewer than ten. This chain's CDR3 is CSVEPASGGVYNEQFF. In DNA, the CDR3 is TGCAGCGTTGAACCTGCTAGCGGGGGAGTCTACAATGAGCAGTTCTTC. This sequence joins TRBV29-1 and TRBJ2-1; 10 bases align to TRBD2. CDR1 is SQVTM and CDR2 is ANQGSEA in the germline V gene. The CDR3 sequence is 16 residues long. V shed 2 bases, J shed 3 bases, and the junction held 7 bases outside the gene matches.

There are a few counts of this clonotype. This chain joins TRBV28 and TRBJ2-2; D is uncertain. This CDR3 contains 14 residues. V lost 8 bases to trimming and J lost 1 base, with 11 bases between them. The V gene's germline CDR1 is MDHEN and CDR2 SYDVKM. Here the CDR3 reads CASSTMKNTGELFF. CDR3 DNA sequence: TGTGCCAGCTCCACGATGAAGAACACCGGGGAGCTGTTTTTT.

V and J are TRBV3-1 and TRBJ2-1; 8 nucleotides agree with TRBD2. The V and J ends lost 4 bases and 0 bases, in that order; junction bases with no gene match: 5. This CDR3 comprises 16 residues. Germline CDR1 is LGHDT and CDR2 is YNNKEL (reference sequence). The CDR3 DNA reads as TGTGCCAGCAGCCCAGGGAGCGGGGGCTCCTACAATGAGCAGTTCTTC. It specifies CASSPGSGGSYNEQFF.

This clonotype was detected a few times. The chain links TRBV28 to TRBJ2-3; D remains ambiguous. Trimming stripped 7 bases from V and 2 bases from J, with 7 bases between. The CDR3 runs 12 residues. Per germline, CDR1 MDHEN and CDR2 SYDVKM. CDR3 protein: CASTALTDTQYF. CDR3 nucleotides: TGTGCCAGCACAGCCCTCACAGATACGCAGTATTTT.

CDR3 amino acids: CASSPRIANTGELFF. The CDR3 DNA follows: TGTGCCAGCAGCCCCAGGATCGCGAACACCGGGGAGCTGTTTTTT. V usage is TRBV7-9 and J usage is TRBJ2-2; unclear D gene. The CDR3 has 15 residues. Between the trimmed V and J ends, which lost 5 bases and 0 bases, there was a span of 10 bases. CDR1 and CDR2 from the germline V gene are SEHNR and FQNEAQ (reference sequence).

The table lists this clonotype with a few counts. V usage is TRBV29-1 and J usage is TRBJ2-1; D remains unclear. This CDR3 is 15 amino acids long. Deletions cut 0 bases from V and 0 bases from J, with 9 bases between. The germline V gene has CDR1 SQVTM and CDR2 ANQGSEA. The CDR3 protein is CSVEDEASSYNEQFF. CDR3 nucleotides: TGCAGCGTTGAAGATGAGGCTTCCTCCTACAATGAGCAGTTCTTC.

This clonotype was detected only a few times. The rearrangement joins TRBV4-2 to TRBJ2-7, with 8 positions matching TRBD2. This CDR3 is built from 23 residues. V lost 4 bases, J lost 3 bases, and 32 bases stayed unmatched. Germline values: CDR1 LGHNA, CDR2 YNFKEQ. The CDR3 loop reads CASSRARGGYIRTNQRLHYEQYF. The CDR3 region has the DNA TGTGCCAGCAGCCGCGCTCGGGGGGGCTACATAAGGACCAACCAGAGATTACACTACGAGCAGTACTTC.

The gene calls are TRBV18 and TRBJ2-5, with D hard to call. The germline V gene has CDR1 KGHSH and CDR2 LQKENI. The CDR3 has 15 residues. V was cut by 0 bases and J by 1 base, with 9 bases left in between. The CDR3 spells CASSPPLGPQETQYF. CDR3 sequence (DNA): TGTGCCAGCTCACCACCTCTCGGGCCCCAAGAGACCCAGTACTTC. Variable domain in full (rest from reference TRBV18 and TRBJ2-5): NAGVMQNPRHLVRRRGQEARLRCSPMKGHSHVYWYRQLPEEGLKFMVYLQKENIIDESGMPKERFSAEFPKEGPSILRIQQVVRGDSAAYFCASSPPLGPQETQYFGPGTRLLVL.

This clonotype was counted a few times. CDR3 region: CASSLGLVKTGELFF. The CDR3 DNA reads as TGTGCCAGCAGCTTAGGACTTGTCAAGACCGGGGAGCTGTTTTTT. The genes are TRBV11-2 and TRBJ2-2; D uncertain. The V gene lost 1 base and the J gene lost 5 bases, with 11 bases spanning the gap. Germline assignment: CDR1 SGHAT and CDR2 FQNNGV. CDR3 length: 15 residues.

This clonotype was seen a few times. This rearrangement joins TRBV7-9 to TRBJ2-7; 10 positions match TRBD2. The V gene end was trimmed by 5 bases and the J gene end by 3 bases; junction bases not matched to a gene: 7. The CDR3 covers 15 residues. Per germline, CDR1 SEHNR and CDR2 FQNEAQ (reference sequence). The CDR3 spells CASSRGPSGSYEQYF. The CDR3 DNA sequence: TGTGCCAGCAGCCGAGGTCCTAGCGGGAGCTACGAGCAGTACTTC.

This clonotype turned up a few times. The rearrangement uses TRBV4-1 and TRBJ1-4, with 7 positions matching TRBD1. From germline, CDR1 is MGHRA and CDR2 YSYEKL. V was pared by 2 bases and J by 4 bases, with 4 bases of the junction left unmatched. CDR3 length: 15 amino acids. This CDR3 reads CASSQSDRDNEKLFF. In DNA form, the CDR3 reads TGCGCCAGCAGCCAAAGCGACAGGGATAATGAAAAACTGTTTTTT.

This CDR3 is CSRRKAGTYERYF. The CDR3 DNA follows: TGCAGTCGGAGAAAGGCGGGAACCTACGAGCGGTACTTC. The chain uses TRBV20-1 and TRBJ2-5, with D possibly being TRBD2 (6 bases). In germline, CDR1 is DFQATT, CDR2 SNEGSKA (reference sequence). CDR3 size: 13 residues. Trimming removed 8 bases from V and 13 bases from J, with 26 bases in between.

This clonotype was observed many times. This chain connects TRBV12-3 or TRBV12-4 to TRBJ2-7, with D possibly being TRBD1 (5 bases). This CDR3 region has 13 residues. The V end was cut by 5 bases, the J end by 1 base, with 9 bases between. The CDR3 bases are TGTGCCAGCAGTAGAGACAGATCCTACGAGCAGTACTTC. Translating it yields CASSRDRSYEQYF.

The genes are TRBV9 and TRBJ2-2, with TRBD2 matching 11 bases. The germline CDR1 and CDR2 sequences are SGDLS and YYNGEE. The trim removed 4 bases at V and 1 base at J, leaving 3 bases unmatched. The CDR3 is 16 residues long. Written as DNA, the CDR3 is TGTGCCAGCAGCCCGGGACTAGCGGTGAACACCGGGGAGCTGTTTTTT. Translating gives CASSPGLAVNTGELFF.

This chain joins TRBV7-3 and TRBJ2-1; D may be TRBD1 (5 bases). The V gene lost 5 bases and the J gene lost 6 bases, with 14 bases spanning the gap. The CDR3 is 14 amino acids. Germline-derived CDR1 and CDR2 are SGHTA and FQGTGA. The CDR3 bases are TGTGCCAGCAGCCTCGGACACGCTACCAATGAGCAGTTCTTC. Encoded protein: CASSLGHATNEQFF.

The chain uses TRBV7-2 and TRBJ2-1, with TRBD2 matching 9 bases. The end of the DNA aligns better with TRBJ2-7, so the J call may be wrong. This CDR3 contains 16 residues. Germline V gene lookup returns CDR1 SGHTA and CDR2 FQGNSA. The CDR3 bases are TGTGCCAGCAGCTTAGAAGTTGGGACTAGCTTCTACGAGCAGTACTTC. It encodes CASSLEVGTSFYEQYF.

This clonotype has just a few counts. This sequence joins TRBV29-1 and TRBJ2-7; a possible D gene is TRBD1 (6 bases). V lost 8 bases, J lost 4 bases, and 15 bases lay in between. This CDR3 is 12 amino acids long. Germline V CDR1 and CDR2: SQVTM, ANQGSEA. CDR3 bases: TGCAGCTTTAACAGGGATGGGTACGAGCAGTACTTC. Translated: CSFNRDGYEQYF.

This CDR3 is CSARGQGLNPGIETQYF. The CDR3 region has the DNA TGCAGTGCTAGAGGTCAAGGGCTTAACCCTGGCATTGAGACCCAGTACTTC. J is TRBJ2-5 and V is TRBV20-1, with unresolved D. CDR1 DFQATT and CDR2 SNEGSKA come from the germline V gene (reference sequence). The CDR3 runs to 17 residues. V lost 1 base and J 5 bases, leaving 23 bases between the germline ends.

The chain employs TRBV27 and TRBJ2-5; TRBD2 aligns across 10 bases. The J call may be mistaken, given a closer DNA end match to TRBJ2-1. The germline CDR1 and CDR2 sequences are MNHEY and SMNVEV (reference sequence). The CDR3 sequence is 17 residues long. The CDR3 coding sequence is TGTGCCAGCAGTCCCTACCTAGCGGGAGTAAGTGGGAATGAGCAGTTCTTC. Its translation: CASSPYLAGVSGNEQFF.

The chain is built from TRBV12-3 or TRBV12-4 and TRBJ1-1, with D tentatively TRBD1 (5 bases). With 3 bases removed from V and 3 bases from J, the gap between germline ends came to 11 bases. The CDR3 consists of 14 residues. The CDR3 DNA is TGTGCCAGCAGTTTCAAGGGGTGGGACACTGAAGCTTTCTTT. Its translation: CASSFKGWDTEAFF.

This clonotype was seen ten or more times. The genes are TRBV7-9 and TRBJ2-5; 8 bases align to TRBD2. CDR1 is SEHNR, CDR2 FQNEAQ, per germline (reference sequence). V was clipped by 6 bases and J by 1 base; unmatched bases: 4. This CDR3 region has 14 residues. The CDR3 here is CASSTTSGQETQYF. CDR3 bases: TGTGCCAGCAGTACTACTAGCGGCCAAGAGACCCAGTACTTC.

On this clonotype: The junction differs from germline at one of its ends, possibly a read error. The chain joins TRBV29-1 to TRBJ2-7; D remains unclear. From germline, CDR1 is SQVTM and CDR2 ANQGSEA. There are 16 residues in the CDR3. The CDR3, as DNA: TGCAGCGTGGAAGTGGTGGGGAACAACGAGAACTACGAGCAGTACTTC. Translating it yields CSVEVVGNNENYEQYF.

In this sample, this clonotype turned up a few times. DNA of the CDR3: TGTGCCAGCAGTCCCCTGGACGGGATGCACATTCAGTACTTC. This translates into CASSPLDGMHIQYF. The gene calls are TRBV27 and TRBJ2-4, with D perhaps TRBD2 (5 bases). CDR1 is MNHEY and CDR2 is SMNVEV in the germline V gene (reference sequence). CDR3 size: 14 residues. Trimming stripped 5 bases from V and 8 bases from J, with 16 bases between.

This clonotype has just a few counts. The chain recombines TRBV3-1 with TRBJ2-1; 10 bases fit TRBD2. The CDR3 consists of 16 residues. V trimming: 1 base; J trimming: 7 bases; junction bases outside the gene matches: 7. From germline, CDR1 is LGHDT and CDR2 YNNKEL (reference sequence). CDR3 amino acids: CASSQASGGAENEQFF. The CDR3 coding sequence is TGTGCCAGCAGCCAAGCGAGCGGGGGGGCTGAGAATGAGCAGTTCTTC.